One sample yielded the 25 T cell receptor beta chains listed below, sequenced in a study of blood T cell repertoires in COVID-19. Clones were read by immunoSEQ multiplex PCR, and TCRdb kept only the in-frame ones, dropping some. Of about 190,000 clones listed, roughly 80% are singletons. Sample: peripheral blood. The source of these receptors is a woman aged 50 to 60 with acute or convalescent COVID-19.

As regards this clone: Its ends do not fully match the called genes, so a read error is possible. This chain joins TRBV3-1 (or the pseudogene TRBV3-2) and TRBJ2-7; 9 bases are shared with TRBD2. Germline CDR1 and CDR2: LGHDT and YNNKEL (reference sequence). This CDR3 is built from 12 residues. In DNA, the CDR3 is TGTGCCAGCAGCTCGACTAGCGGAGAGCGGTACTTC. This encodes CASSSTSGERYF.

The rearrangement uses TRBV7-9 and TRBJ1-2; D ambiguous. This CDR3 spans 13 amino acids. V lost 5 bases to trimming and J lost 4 bases, with 11 bases between them. Germline CDR1 is SEHNR and CDR2 is FQNEAQ (reference sequence). The DNA of the CDR3 is TGTGCCAGCAGCCCTTCAGGCAGCTATGGCTACACCTTC. The encoded protein is CASSPSGSYGYTF.

The chain joins TRBV10-2 to TRBJ2-7; 7 bases line up with TRBD1. The CDR3 spans 17 residues. V shed 3 bases and J 1 base; nucleotides not matched to a gene: 12. Looked up from germline, CDR1 is WSHSY and CDR2 is SAAADI. Here the CDR3 DNA reads TGCGCCAGCAGTGACAAGTTTGAGACAGGGTTATCCTACGAGCAGTACTTC. The encoded protein is CASSDKFETGLSYEQYF.

The genes are TRBV12-3 or TRBV12-4 and TRBJ1-6; D unresolved. Trimming took 10 bases from V and 3 from J, leaving 10 bases between them. The CDR3 spans 13 residues. CDR3 protein: CAIRGNYNSPLHF. CDR3 coding DNA: TGTGCCATCCGTGGCAACTATAATTCACCCCTCCACTTT.

V gene TRBV24-1 combines with J gene TRBJ2-1, with a weak D call TRBD2 (5 bases). Looked up from germline, CDR1 is KGHDR and CDR2 is SFDVKD. The CDR3 spans 14 residues. Between the trimmed V and J ends, which lost 4 bases and 7 bases, there was a span of 13 bases. CDR3 sequence: CATSDPLGRNEQFF. CDR3 nucleotides: TGTGCCACCAGTGACCCACTAGGGCGGAATGAGCAGTTCTTC.

CDR3 nucleotide sequence: TGTGCCAGCAGTGAACTCAAGGGGACTAGCCTTCATGAGCAGTTCTTC. Protein: CASSELKGTSLHEQFF. The gene calls are TRBV2 and TRBJ2-1; 9 positions match TRBD2. The germline V gene has CDR1 SNHLY and CDR2 FYNNEI. The junction had 10 bases not matched to a gene; V was cut back by 2 bases and J by 8 bases. The CDR3 consists of 16 residues.

This clone occurred a few times. The V gene is TRBV6-5, the J gene TRBJ1-2; D is unclear. CDR3 length: 14 amino acids. Per germline, CDR1 MNHEY and CDR2 SVGAGI. Trimming pared 0 bases from V and 1 base from J, leaving 6 bases between. The CDR3 DNA follows: TGTGCCAGCAGTTACTCGAAACTTAACTATGGCTACACCTTC. This sequence encodes CASSYSKLNYGYTF.

The table lists this clone with a few counts. This chain uses TRBV20-1 with TRBJ1-2; 9 nucleotides line up with TRBD1. The germline V gene encodes CDR1 DFQATT and CDR2 SNEGSKA (reference sequence). V gave up 3 bases and J gave up 4 bases; unmatched junction bases: 6. The CDR3 is 14 residues long. The CDR3 here is CSASTGDRAYGYTF. In nucleotides, the CDR3 is TGCAGTGCTAGTACAGGGGACAGGGCCTATGGCTACACCTTC.

The V gene is TRBV28, the J gene TRBJ2-5; D remains ambiguous. V lost 3 bases and J lost 7, with 15 bases in between. Germline V gives CDR1 MDHEN, CDR2 SYDVKM. The CDR3 spans 14 residues. The CDR3 sequence is CASSFGSFHATQYF. In nucleotides, the CDR3 is TGTGCCAGCAGTTTTGGTAGTTTTCATGCGACCCAGTACTTC. Full variable domain (missing parts from reference TRBV28 and TRBJ2-5): DVKVTQSSRYLVKRTGEKVFLECVQDMDHENMFWYRQDPGLGLRLIYFSYDVKMKEKGDIPEGYSVSREKKERFSLILESASTNQTSMYLCASSFGSFHATQYFGPGTRLLVL.

The chain uses TRBV30 and TRBJ1-5; the match to TRBD1 covers 7 bases. CDR1 and CDR2 (germline): GTSNPN, SVGIG (reference sequence). CDR3 length equals 17 residues. The V segment lost 2 bases and the J segment 0 bases; nucleotides outside the gene matches: 10. CDR3 DNA: TGTGCCTGGAGTCCCCCTGGACAGGCCTATAGCAATCAGCCCCAGCATTTT. It is translated as CAWSPPGQAYSNQPQHF.

The genes are TRBV5-8 and TRBJ1-5, with 10 nucleotides matching TRBD1. Germline V gene sequence: CDR1 SGHTS, CDR2 YDEGEE. The length of the CDR3 is 17 residues. Unmatched junction bases numbered 7, after V lost 4 bases and J lost 0 bases. CDR3 in amino acids: CASSPPGTGDSNQPQHF. The DNA for the CDR3 is TGTGCCAGCAGCCCACCCGGGACAGGGGATAGCAATCAGCCCCAGCATTTT.

V and J are TRBV21-1 and TRBJ1-6; the table names TRBD1, a call not compared with the DNA. TRBV21-1 is a pseudogene locus. The CDR3 length is 16 residues. The CDR3 reads CASSKIYCQGDSPLHF. Here the CDR3 DNA reads TGTGCCAGCAGCAAAATATATTGTCAGGGGGATTCACCCCTCCACTTT.

The CDR3, as DNA: TGTGCCAGCAGCTTAAAACCCACAGAAAAAGAGACCCAGTACTTC. Its protein is CASSLKPTEKETQYF. The chain couples TRBV5-6 to TRBJ2-5; D not certain. The CDR3 length is 15 residues. Germline CDR1 reads SGHDT; CDR2 reads YYEEEE. Trimming left V 2 bases short and J 3 bases short, with 14 bases between. The full variable domain, with the rest looked up from reference TRBV5-6 and TRBJ2-5, is DAGVTQSPTHLIKTRGQQVTLRCSPKSGHDTVSWYQQALGQGPQFIFQYYEEEERQRGNFPDRFSGHQFPNYSSELNVNALLLGDSALYLCASSLKPTEKETQYFGPGTRLLVL.

A few counts support this clone. DNA for the CDR3: TGTGCCAGCAGCTTAGGACTAGCGGGAGTTGAGCAGTTCTTC. Its protein is CASSLGLAGVEQFF. J is TRBJ2-1 and V is TRBV13, with 11 nucleotides matching TRBD2. The CDR3 runs 14 residues. The V and J ends lost 0 bases and 9 bases, in that order; junction bases with no gene match: 1. Germline CDR1 is PRHDT and CDR2 is FYEKMQ (reference sequence).

The chain links TRBV9 to TRBJ2-7, with TRBD1 as a possible D gene (6 bases). Germline-derived CDR1 and CDR2 are SGDLS and YYNGEE. The CDR3 sequence is 15 residues long. V lost 4 bases, J lost 5 bases, and 19 bases lay in between. Here the CDR3 DNA reads TGTGCCAGCAGCCAACGAGACAGGCGCGTTGACGAGCAGTACTTC. Translating it yields CASSQRDRRVDEQYF. Filled out from reference TRBV9 and TRBJ2-7, the complete variable domain reads DSGVTQTPKHLITATGQRVTLRCSPRSGDLSVYWYQQSLDQGLQFLIQYYNGEERAKGNILERFSAQQFPDLHSELNLSSLELGDSALYFCASSQRDRRVDEQYFGPGTRLTVT.

This clone came up once. The chain carries TRBV11-2 and TRBJ2-7, with D perhaps TRBD1 (6 bases). The CDR3 loop spans 16 amino acids. CDR1 and CDR2 (germline): SGHAT, FQNNGV. Deletions cut 5 bases from V and 3 bases from J, with 20 bases between. CDR3 sequence: CASSQERTAKNYEQYF. Here the CDR3 DNA reads TGTGCCAGCAGCCAGGAAAGGACAGCTAAAAACTACGAGCAGTACTTC.

This clone showed up just once. This chain connects TRBV7-2 to TRBJ2-2; TRBD1 is a possible D gene (5 bases). Germline V CDR1 and CDR2: SGHTA, FQGNSA. The germline V and J ends were trimmed by 0 bases and 7 bases, with 9 bases remaining between them. This CDR3 spans 14 amino acids. CDR3: CASSLAGLVGELFF. CDR3 coding DNA: TGTGCCAGCAGCTTAGCGGGGCTCGTCGGGGAGCTGTTTTTT.

Only one count was recorded for this clone. V gene TRBV5-4 combines with J gene TRBJ1-4; possibly TRBD1 for D (5 bases). Deletions cut 5 bases from V and 5 bases from J, with 16 bases between. The CDR3 runs to 15 residues. Germline-derived CDR1 and CDR2 are SGHNT and YYREEE (reference sequence). The chain's CDR3 is CASSSRGGYNEKLFF. CDR3 DNA: TGTGCCAGCAGTTCGAGGGGAGGTTACAATGAAAAACTGTTTTTT.

The rearrangement links TRBV14 to TRBJ1-1, with D possibly TRBD1 on 6 matching bases. V shed 4 bases and J shed 5 bases, with 17 bases lying between them. Germline values: CDR1 SGHDN, CDR2 FVKESK. The CDR3 covers 15 residues. DNA for the CDR3: TGTGCCAGCAGCCCAGTCCCAGGGGTCAGGACTGAAGCTTTCTTT. The encoded protein is CASSPVPGVRTEAFF. The variable domain in full, completed from reference TRBV14 and TRBJ1-1, reads EAGVTQFPSHSVIEKGQTVTLRCDPISGHDNLYWYRRVMGKEIKFLLHFVKESKQDESGMPNNRFLAERTGGTYSTLKVQPAELEDSGVYFCASSPVPGVRTEAFFGQGTRLTVV.

There are a few counts of this clone. The rearrangement links TRBV30 to TRBJ1-1; 7 bases map to TRBD1. From germline, CDR1 is GTSNPN and CDR2 SVGIG (reference sequence). Unmatched junction bases numbered 12, after V lost 2 bases and J lost 3 bases. CDR3 length: 16 residues. The CDR3 bases are TGTGCCTGGAGTCCCACCGGACAGGCCTCGTACACTGAAGCTTTCTTT. This encodes CAWSPTGQASYTEAFF.

J is TRBJ1-5 and V is TRBV9; no clear D. Germline V gives CDR1 SGDLS, CDR2 YYNGEE. CDR3 size: 16 residues. The V gene lost 0 bases and the J gene lost 3 bases, with 13 bases spanning the gap. Here the CDR3 DNA reads TGTGCCAGCAGCGTAGGTGAGGGAAGGGACAATCAGCCCCAGCATTTT. Amino acid sequence: CASSVGEGRDNQPQHF.

V and J are TRBV28 and TRBJ2-3, with 10 bases aligning to TRBD2. Germline values: CDR1 MDHEN, CDR2 SYDVKM. Unmatched junction bases numbered 12, after V lost 5 bases and J lost 4 bases. The CDR3 covers 17 residues. CDR3: CASSPARLSGRADTQYF. The CDR3 nucleotides read TGTGCCAGCAGTCCCGCCCGACTCAGCGGGAGGGCAGATACGCAGTATTTT.

The rearrangement uses TRBV24-1 and TRBJ1-5; weak D call: TRBD1 (5 bases). V dropped 5 bases and J dropped 4 bases, with 11 bases sitting between them. The CDR3 extends over 14 amino acids. CDR1 is KGHDR, CDR2 SFDVKD, per germline. The CDR3 region has the DNA TGTGCCACCAGTGCGGCAGGGCTTAATCAGCCCCAGCATTTT. The encoded protein is CATSAAGLNQPQHF.

The chain combines TRBV6-5 with TRBJ1-1; TRBD1 is a possible D gene (6 bases). Germline CDR1 MNHEY, CDR2 SVGAGI. V was trimmed by 9 bases and J by 4 bases, leaving 15 bases between them. There are 13 residues in the CDR3. The CDR3 is CASHLDRITEAFF. CDR3 in DNA: TGTGCCAGTCATCTGGACAGAATCACTGAAGCTTTCTTT.

This chain joins TRBV29-1 and TRBJ1-1, with 8 nucleotides matching TRBD1. Germline V gene data show CDR1 as SQVTM and CDR2 as ANQGSEA. The CDR3 runs 14 residues. Trimming at V came to 5 bases and at J to 1 base, leaving 6 bases not matched to a gene. The CDR3 sequence: CSVKPGTGNTEAFF. DNA for the CDR3: TGCAGCGTTAAGCCCGGGACAGGGAACACTGAAGCTTTCTTT.